The 13 T cell receptor beta chains reported below all come from one sample, sequenced in a study of identical twins. TCRdb analysed the 5' RACE reads with MiXCR anew, one entry per CDR3 protein. The table records hundreds of thousands of distinct CDR3 sequences, roughly an eighth of them present only once. This sample also appeared in a second study, on yellow fever vaccine responses in identical twins.

Sample: CD8+ T cells sorted from blood. The source of these receptors is a woman aged 18-35 years in good health.

This rearrangement joins TRBV15 to TRBJ2-7, with D possibly called TRBD1 or TRBD2 (5 bases each). Trimming cost V 0 bases and J 1 base, with 13 bases left between them. This CDR3 is built from 16 residues. Germline V lookup: CDR1 LNHNV, CDR2 YYDKDF (reference sequence). The CDR3: CATSRDDQGVSYEQYF. CDR3 nucleotides: TGTGCCACCAGCAGAGATGATCAGGGAGTATCCTACGAGCAGTACTTC.

Only a few counts were recorded for this clonotype. The chain combines TRBV7-2 with TRBJ2-7; D is undetermined. This CDR3 contains 13 residues. Germline CDR1 SGHTA, CDR2 FQGNSA. The V and J ends lost 2 bases and 3 bases respectively, with 8 bases between them. This chain's CDR3 is CASSLPGFYEQYF. The CDR3 bases are TGTGCCAGCAGCTTACCAGGATTCTACGAGCAGTACTTC.

This clonotype has at least ten counts. The chain uses TRBV20-1 and TRBJ1-5; 8 bases agree with TRBD1. The CDR3 consists of 13 residues. In germline, CDR1 is DFQATT, CDR2 SNEGSKA (reference sequence). V trimming: 3 bases; J trimming: 5 bases; junction bases outside the gene matches: 3. CDR3 residues: CSARPQGDQPQHF. The CDR3 DNA reads TGCAGTGCTAGGCCACAGGGGGATCAGCCCCAGCATTTT.

This clonotype was seen at least ten times. This chain links TRBV20-1 with TRBJ2-2; tentatively, D is TRBD2 (7 bases). There are 16 residues in the CDR3. Trimming cost V 0 bases and J 3 bases, with 14 bases left between them. Germline CDR1 reads DFQATT; CDR2 reads SNEGSKA (reference sequence). CDR3 loop: CSARDSRGGDTGELFF. The CDR3 DNA reads as TGCAGTGCTAGAGATAGTAGGGGGGGCGACACCGGGGAGCTGTTTTTT.

A word on this clonotype: Given a much more abundant clone one base away, this may be a read error. The chain uses TRBV21-1 and TRBJ2-7; no DNA check was done on the table's D call, TRBD1. TRBV21-1 is tagged as a pseudogene. The CDR3 consists of 14 residues. The CDR3 DNA follows: TGTGCCAGCAGCAGACAGGGGAACTCCTACGAGCAGTACGTC. Amino acids: CASSRQGNSYEQYV.

The rearrangement uses TRBV6-5 and TRBJ2-1; TRBD1 agrees at 9 bases. The CDR3 sequence is 14 residues long. The V and J ends lost 4 bases and 6 bases, in that order; junction bases with no gene match: 4. Germline V gives CDR1 MNHEY, CDR2 SVGAGI. CDR3 in amino acids: CASSFTGGINEQFF. The DNA for the CDR3 is TGTGCCAGCAGTTTTACAGGGGGCATCAATGAGCAGTTCTTC.

The chain employs TRBV7-3 and TRBJ2-1, with D perhaps assigned TRBD1 or TRBD2 (5 bases each). Trimming left V 5 bases short and J 4 bases short, with 12 bases between. Germline-derived CDR1 and CDR2 are SGHTA and FQGTGA. This CDR3 has 14 amino acids. CDR3 sequence reads: CASSLTGPYNEQFF. As DNA, the CDR3 is TGTGCCAGCAGCCTCACGGGACCTTACAATGAGCAGTTCTTC.

The chain employs TRBV2 and TRBJ2-2; D unclear. The V gene's germline CDR1 is SNHLY and CDR2 FYNNEI. This CDR3 comprises 14 residues. Trimming took 8 bases from V and 2 from J, leaving 12 bases between them. The CDR3 DNA reads TGTGCCAGCGACGACGGTAGAAACACCGGGGAGCTGTTTTTT. Translation: CASDDGRNTGELFF.

V and J are TRBV5-7 and TRBJ2-3, with TRBD2 identical over 7 bases. TRBV5-7 is treated as an ORF (open reading frame) with a function not yet certain. This CDR3 spans 16 amino acids. V was pared by 4 bases and J by 5 bases, with 13 bases of the junction left unmatched. CDR3 residues: CASSPGHISGEDTQYF. Here the CDR3 DNA reads TGTGCCAGCAGCCCGGGGCACATCAGCGGGGAAGATACGCAGTATTTT.

The sample holds a few counts of this clonotype. The gene calls are TRBV27 and TRBJ1-1; 8 bases map to TRBD1. CDR3 size: 14 residues. Losses at the gene ends were 0 bases for V and 4 bases for J; bases not matched to a gene: 1. Germline loops: CDR1 MNHEY, CDR2 SMNVEV (reference sequence). Here the CDR3 reads CASSLSDRGTEAFF. The CDR3, as DNA: TGTGCCAGCAGTTTATCAGACAGGGGCACTGAAGCTTTCTTT.

The chain combines TRBV7-8 with TRBJ1-4; D remains ambiguous. Germline-derived CDR1 and CDR2 are SGHVS and FQNEAQ. CDR3 size: 11 residues. V lost 5 bases and J lost 10, with 8 bases in between. Here the CDR3 DNA reads TGTGCCAGCAGCAGCGAAGCAAAACTGTTTTTT. It encodes CASSSEAKLFF.

J is TRBJ2-3 and V is TRBV20-1; 11 bases agree with TRBD2. CDR3 size: 14 residues. CDR1 is DFQATT and CDR2 is SNEGSKA in the germline V gene (reference sequence). V trimming: 6 bases; J trimming: 2 bases; junction bases outside the gene matches: 4. CDR3 in amino acids: CSARLAGLTDTQYF. CDR3 sequence (DNA): TGCAGTGCCAGACTAGCGGGACTCACAGATACGCAGTATTTT.

This clonotype has more than one count but fewer than ten. J is TRBJ1-5 and V is TRBV7-8; the D gene is possibly TRBD1 (6 bases). CDR1 is SGHVS, CDR2 FQNEAQ, per germline. The V end lost 2 bases, the J end lost 9 bases, and 14 bases lay between the germline ends. The CDR3 runs to 14 residues. Here the CDR3 reads CASSLNRAFVPQHF. The CDR3 DNA reads TGTGCCAGCAGCTTAAACAGGGCCTTCGTGCCCCAGCATTTT.